The following is a TCR beta chain sequence with its context. Its antigen remains unknown. This table comes from immunoSEQ multiplex PCR, and its TCRdb copy is limited to in-frame clones, with some not included. The table shows 130,000 or so clones, with 85% to 95% occurring only once. This sample stems from a study of T cell responses to AZD1222 COVID-19 vaccine. General study points: Close to half of spike-specific TCRs reportedly recognize unmutated variant regions.

The CDR3 contains 16 residues. The V gene's germline CDR1 is LGHNA and CDR2 YNFKEQ. The germline V and J ends were trimmed by 1 base and 2 bases, with 12 bases remaining between them. The chain uses TRBV4-2 and TRBJ2-4, with TRBD2 as a possible D gene (6 bases). The starting material was peripheral blood, obtained on day 0 of AZD1222 vaccination. The sequence came from an adult in good health. The DNA of the CDR3 is TGTGCCAGCAGCCAAGTTCCGGAGGGCCCCAAAAACATTCAGTACTTC. It is translated as CASSQVPEGPKNIQYF.